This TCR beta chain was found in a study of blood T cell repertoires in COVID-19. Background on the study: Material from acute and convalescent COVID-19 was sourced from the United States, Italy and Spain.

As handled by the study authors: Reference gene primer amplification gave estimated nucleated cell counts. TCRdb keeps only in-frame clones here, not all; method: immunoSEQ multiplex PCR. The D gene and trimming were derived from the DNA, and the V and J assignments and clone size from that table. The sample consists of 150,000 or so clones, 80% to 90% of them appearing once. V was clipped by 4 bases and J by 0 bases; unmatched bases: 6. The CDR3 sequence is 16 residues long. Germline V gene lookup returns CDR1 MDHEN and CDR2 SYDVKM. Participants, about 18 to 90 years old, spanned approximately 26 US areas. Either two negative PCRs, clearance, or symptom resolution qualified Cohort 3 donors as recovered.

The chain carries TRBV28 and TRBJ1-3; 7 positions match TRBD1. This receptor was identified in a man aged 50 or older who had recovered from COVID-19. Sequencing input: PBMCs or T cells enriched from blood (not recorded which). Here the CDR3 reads CASSYRQGVSGNTIYF. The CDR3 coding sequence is TGTGCCAGCAGTTATCGACAGGGAGTCTCTGGAAACACCATATATTTT.